Presented here are 3 T cell receptor beta chains from one specimen sequenced in a study of T cell responses to AZD1222 COVID-19 vaccine. Sequenced by immunoSEQ multiplex PCR; TCRdb stores in-frame clones only, minus some. The sample includes about 110,000 clones, about 88% of them seen just once. Sequences were derived from peripheral blood, sampled 28 days after the second AZD1222 dose. These receptors were obtained from an adult who received the AZD1222 COVID-19 vaccine.

The chain combines TRBV7-2 with TRBJ1-2; D perhaps matches TRBD1 (5 bases). The CDR3 runs 17 residues. The V end was cut by 4 bases, the J end by 5 bases, with 23 bases between. Looked up from germline, CDR1 is SGHTA and CDR2 is FQGNSA. The CDR3 bases are TGTGCCAGCAGCTCATCCCGGGGGAGGCAGGGAAATTATGGCTACACCTTC. Translated: CASSSSRGRQGNYGYTF.

The gene calls are TRBV30 and TRBJ1-1; maybe TRBD1 (5 bases). The CDR3 has 14 residues. The V and J ends lost 3 bases and 4 bases respectively, with 15 bases between them. CDR1 is GTSNPN and CDR2 is SVGIG in the germline V gene (reference sequence). The DNA for the CDR3 is TGTGCCTGGAGGGGCGGGCAGGGATCCACTGAAGCTTTCTTT. This sequence encodes CAWRGGQGSTEAFF.

The chain links TRBV27 to TRBJ2-1, with TRBD2 matching 8 bases. V shed 2 bases, J shed 0 bases, and the junction held 9 bases outside the gene matches. Germline CDR1 MNHEY, CDR2 SMNVEV (reference sequence). The CDR3 spans 18 residues. In DNA form, the CDR3 reads TGTGCCAGCAGTTTAAGTGTTGGCGGGAGGAGCTCCTACAATGAGCAGTTCTTC. It codes for CASSLSVGGRSSYNEQFF.